The 3 T cell receptor beta chains below come from one sample, sequenced in a study of cytomegalovirus exposure and HLA in healthy donors. This PCR relied on a set of 60 Vbeta primers and 13 Jbeta primers. Data came from immunoSEQ multiplex PCR; TCRdb stores just in-frame clones and leaves some out. This sample carries about 170,000 clones, with around 1.4% going to the ten biggest clones. The sample was PBMCs. These receptor sequences come from a woman between 55 and 75 years old in good health and CMV-seronegative.

This chain joins TRBV29-1 and TRBJ2-3; TRBD1 might be the D (5 bases). The CDR3 covers 15 residues. V was cut by 7 bases and J by 5 bases, with 22 bases left in between. Germline assignment: CDR1 SQVTM and CDR2 ANQGSEA. CDR3: CSARFQGSAVDTQYF. CDR3 DNA sequence: TGCAGCGCCCGGTTTCAGGGTTCGGCTGTAGATACGCAGTATTTT.

The chain carries TRBV2 and TRBJ2-7; 10 bases align to TRBD2. The length of the CDR3 is 15 residues. The V gene end was trimmed by 8 bases and the J gene end by 4 bases; junction bases not matched to a gene: 11. CDR1 and CDR2 (germline): SNHLY, FYNNEI. The CDR3: CASGRAGGPRYEQYF. The CDR3 coding sequence is TGTGCCAGCGGTCGAGCGGGAGGGCCAAGGTACGAGCAGTACTTC.

The rearrangement uses TRBV7-9 and TRBJ2-7; perhaps TRBD1 as D (5 bases). The CDR3 is made up of 15 amino acids. Trimming took off 1 base at V and 5 bases at J, with 15 bases between the two ends. Per germline, CDR1 SEHNR and CDR2 FQNEAQ (reference sequence). The DNA for the CDR3 is TGTGCCAGCAGCTTAGTACTTCCAGGGTTCCACGAGCAGTACTTC. This encodes CASSLVLPGFHEQYF.